This T cell receptor beta chain appears in the sequencing data of a study of human T cells and chemical hapten exposure. In TCRdb, the RACE reads were re-called with MiXCR into one record per CDR3 protein. The table includes approximately 400,000 distinct CDR3 sequences, about 4.8% detected once. Notes on the study in general: Among expanded TCRs, significantly more large CDR3 similarity clusters formed than among controls.

In this sample, this clonotype turned up a few times. Antigen specificity is unknown. The time point was: patch test 1, 2 weeks after DPC sensitization. Indicated treatment: therapeutic diphenylcyclopropenone sensitization with weekly scalp DPC. Germline loops: CDR1 LGHDT, CDR2 YNNKEL (reference sequence). Germline trimming cut 4 bases from V and 7 bases from J; bases unmatched to any gene: 9. This CDR3 is built from 14 residues. Sequencing was performed on whole blood, taken in connection with sensitization to the hapten diphenylcyclopropenone (DPC). The chain uses TRBV3-1 and TRBJ2-7; TRBD1 aligns across 8 bases. The sequence was collected from a woman aged 45-59 years with alopecia areata. Some clones in this sample may be carry-over from other donors' samples. Written as DNA, the CDR3 is TGTGCCAGCAGCCCGGAGGACAGGGTCGGGGAGCAGTACTTC. Translated: CASSPEDRVGEQYF.